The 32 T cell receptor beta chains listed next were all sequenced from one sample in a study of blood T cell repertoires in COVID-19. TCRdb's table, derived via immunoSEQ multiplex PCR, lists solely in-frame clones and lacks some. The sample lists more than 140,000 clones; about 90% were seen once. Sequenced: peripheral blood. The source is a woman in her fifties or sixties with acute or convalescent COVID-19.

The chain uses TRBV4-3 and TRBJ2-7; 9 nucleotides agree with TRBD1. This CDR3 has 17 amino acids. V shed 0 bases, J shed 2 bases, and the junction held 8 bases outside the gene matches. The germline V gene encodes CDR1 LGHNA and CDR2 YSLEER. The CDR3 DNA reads TGCGCCAGCAGCCAAGATGTAGGGGGACAGGGTACCTACGAGCAGTACTTC. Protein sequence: CASSQDVGGQGTYEQYF.

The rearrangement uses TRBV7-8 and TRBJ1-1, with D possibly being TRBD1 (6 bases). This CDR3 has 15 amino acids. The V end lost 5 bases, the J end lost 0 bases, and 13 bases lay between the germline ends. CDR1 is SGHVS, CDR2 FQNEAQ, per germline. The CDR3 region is CASSPPTGMNTEAFF. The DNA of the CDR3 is TGTGCCAGCAGCCCCCCCACAGGGATGAACACTGAAGCTTTCTTT.

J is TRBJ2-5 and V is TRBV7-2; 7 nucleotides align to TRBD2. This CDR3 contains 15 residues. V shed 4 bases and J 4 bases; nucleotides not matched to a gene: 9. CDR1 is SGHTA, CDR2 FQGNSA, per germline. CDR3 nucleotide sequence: TGTGCCAGCAGCTGGGGCGGGAGCTGGGGAGAGACCCAGTACTTC. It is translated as CASSWGGSWGETQYF.

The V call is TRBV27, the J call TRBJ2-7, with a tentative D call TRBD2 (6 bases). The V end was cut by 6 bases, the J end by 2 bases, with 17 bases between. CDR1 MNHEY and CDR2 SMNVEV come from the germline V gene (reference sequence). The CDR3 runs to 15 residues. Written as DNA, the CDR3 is TGTGCCAGCAGCTCCATGGGGGGATTTACCTACGAGCAGTACTTC. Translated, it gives CASSSMGGFTYEQYF.

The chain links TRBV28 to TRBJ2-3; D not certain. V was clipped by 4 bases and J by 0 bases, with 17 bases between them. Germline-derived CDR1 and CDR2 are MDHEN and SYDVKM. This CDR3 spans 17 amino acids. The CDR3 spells CASSSPFYPGSTDTQYF. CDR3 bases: TGTGCCAGCAGTTCCCCTTTTTATCCGGGTAGCACAGATACGCAGTATTTT.

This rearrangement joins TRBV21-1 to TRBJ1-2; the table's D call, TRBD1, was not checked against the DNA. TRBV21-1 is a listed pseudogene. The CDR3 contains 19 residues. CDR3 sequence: CASSPGGQLTGQIDYGYTF. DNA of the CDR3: TGTGCCAGCAGTCCCGGCGGACAATTGACAGGTCAAATTGACTATGGCTACACCTTC.

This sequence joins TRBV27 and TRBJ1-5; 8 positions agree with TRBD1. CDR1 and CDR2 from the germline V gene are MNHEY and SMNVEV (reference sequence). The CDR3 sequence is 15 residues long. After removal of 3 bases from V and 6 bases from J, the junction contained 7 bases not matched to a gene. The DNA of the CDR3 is TGTGCCAGCAGTTTTGTCCAGGGGGCCGGTCAGCCCCAGCATTTT. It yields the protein CASSFVQGAGQPQHF.

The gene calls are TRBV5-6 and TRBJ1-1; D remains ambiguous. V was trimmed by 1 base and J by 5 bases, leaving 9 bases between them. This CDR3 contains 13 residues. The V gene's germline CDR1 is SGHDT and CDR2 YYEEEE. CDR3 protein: CASSLYLRTEAFF. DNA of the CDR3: TGTGCCAGCAGCTTGTACTTGAGGACTGAAGCTTTCTTT.

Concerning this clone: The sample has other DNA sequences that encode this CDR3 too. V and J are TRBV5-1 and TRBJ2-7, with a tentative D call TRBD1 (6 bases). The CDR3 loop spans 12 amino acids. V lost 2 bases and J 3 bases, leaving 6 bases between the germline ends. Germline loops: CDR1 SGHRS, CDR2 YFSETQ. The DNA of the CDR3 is TGCGCCAGCAGCTTACAGGGCTACGAGCAGTACTTC. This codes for CASSLQGYEQYF.

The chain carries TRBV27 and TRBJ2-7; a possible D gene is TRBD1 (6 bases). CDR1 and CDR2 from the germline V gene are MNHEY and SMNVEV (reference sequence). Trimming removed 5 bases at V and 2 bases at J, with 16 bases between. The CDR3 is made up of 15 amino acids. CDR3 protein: CASSAWDTEAYEQYF. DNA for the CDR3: TGTGCCAGCAGTGCCTGGGACACGGAAGCCTACGAGCAGTACTTC.

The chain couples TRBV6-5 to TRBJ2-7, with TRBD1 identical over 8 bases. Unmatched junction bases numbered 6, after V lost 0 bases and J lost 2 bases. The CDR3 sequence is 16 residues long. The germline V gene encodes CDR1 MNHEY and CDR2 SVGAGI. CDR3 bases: TGTGCCAGCAGTTACTCAACCGGGACAGGTCCCTACGAGCAGTACTTC. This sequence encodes CASSYSTGTGPYEQYF.

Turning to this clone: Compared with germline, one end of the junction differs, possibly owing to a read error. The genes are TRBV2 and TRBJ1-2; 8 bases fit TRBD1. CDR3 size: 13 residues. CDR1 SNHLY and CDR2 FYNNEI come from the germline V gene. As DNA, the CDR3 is TGTGCCAGCGGTGACAGGGGAAGGGGTGGCTACACCTTC. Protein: CASGDRGRGGYTF.

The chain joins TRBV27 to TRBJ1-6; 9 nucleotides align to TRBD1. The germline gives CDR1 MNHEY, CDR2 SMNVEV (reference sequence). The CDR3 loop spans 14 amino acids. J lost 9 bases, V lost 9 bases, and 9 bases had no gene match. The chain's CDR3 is CASSWDRDSSPLHF. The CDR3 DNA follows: TGTGCCAGTTCTTGGGACAGGGATAGTTCACCCCTCCACTTT.

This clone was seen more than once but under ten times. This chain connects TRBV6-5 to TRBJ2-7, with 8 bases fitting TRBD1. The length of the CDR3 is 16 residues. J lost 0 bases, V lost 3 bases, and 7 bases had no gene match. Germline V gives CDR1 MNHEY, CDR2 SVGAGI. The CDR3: CASSYSFTGGSYEQYF. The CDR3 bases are TGTGCCAGCAGTTATTCGTTCACAGGGGGCTCCTACGAGCAGTACTTC.

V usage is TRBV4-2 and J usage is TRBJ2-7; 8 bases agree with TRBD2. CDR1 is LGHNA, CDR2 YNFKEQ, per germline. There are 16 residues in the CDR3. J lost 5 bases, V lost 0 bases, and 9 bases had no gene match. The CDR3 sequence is CASSQDGGGRGNEQYF. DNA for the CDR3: TGTGCCAGCAGCCAAGACGGGGGGGGCAGGGGTAACGAGCAGTACTTC.

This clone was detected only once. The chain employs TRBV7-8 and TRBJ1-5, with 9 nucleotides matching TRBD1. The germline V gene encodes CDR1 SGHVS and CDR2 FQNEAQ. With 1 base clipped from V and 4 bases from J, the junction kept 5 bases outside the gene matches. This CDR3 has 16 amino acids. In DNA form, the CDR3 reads TGTGCCAGCAGCTTAGGGGGACAGGGACCTAATCAGCCCCAGCATTTT. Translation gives CASSLGGQGPNQPQHF.

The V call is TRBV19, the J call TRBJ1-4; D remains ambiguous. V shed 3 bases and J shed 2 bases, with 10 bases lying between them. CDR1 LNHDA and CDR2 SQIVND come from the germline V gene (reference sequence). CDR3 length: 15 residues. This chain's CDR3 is CASSMSTSTNEKLFF. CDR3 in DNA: TGTGCCAGTAGTATGTCCACATCTACTAATGAAAAACTGTTTTTT.

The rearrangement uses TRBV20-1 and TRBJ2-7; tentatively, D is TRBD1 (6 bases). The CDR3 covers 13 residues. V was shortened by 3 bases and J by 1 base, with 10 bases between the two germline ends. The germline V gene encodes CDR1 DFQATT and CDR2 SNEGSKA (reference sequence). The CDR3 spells CSASGGRSYEQYF. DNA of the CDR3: TGCAGTGCTAGTGGGGGCCGGTCCTACGAGCAGTACTTC.

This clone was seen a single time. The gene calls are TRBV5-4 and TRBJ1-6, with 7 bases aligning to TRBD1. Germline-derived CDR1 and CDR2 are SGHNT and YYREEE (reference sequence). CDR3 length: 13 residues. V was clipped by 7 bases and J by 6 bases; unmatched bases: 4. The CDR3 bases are TGTGCCAGCGCGGGACAGCCTAATTCACCCCTCCACTTT. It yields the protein CASAGQPNSPLHF.

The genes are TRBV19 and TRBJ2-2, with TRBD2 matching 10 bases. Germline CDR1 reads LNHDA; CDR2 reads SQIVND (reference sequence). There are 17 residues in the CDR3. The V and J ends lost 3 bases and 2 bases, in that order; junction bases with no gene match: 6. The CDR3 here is CASSMGLAGANTGELFF. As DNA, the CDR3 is TGTGCCAGTAGTATGGGGCTAGCGGGGGCTAACACCGGGGAGCTGTTTTTT. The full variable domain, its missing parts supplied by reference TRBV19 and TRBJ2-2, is DGGITQSPKYLFRKEGQNVTLSCEQNLNHDAMYWYRQDPGQGLRLIYYSQIVNDFQKGDIAEGYSVSREKKESFPLTVTSAQKNPTAFYLCASSMGLAGANTGELFFGEGSRLTVL.

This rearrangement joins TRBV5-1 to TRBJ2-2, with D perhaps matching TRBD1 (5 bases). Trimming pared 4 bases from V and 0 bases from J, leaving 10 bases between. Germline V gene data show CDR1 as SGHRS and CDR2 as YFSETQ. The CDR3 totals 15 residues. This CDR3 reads CASSPRQPNTGELFF. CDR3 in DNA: TGCGCCAGCAGCCCGAGACAGCCGAACACCGGGGAGCTGTTTTTT.

The CDR3 here is CASSTSLAEHSGNTIYF. In nucleotides, the CDR3 is TGTGCCAGCAGCACGTCGCTAGCAGAACACTCTGGAAACACCATATATTTT. The chain combines TRBV28 with TRBJ1-3; D gene ambiguous. The CDR3 totals 17 residues. Germline V gene lookup returns CDR1 MDHEN and CDR2 SYDVKM. The V and J ends lost 6 bases and 0 bases respectively, with 18 bases between them. Full variable domain (rest looked up from reference TRBV28 and TRBJ1-3): DVKVTQSSRYLVKRTGEKVFLECVQDMDHENMFWYRQDPGLGLRLIYFSYDVKMKEKGDIPEGYSVSREKKERFSLILESASTNQTSMYLCASSTSLAEHSGNTIYFGEGSWLTVV.

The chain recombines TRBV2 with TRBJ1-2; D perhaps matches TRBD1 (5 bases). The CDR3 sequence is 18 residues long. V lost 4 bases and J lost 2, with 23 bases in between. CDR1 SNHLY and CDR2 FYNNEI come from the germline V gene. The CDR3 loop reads CASSAGDREWARNYGYTF. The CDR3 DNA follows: TGTGCCAGCAGTGCTGGCGACAGAGAGTGGGCCCGAAACTATGGCTACACCTTC.

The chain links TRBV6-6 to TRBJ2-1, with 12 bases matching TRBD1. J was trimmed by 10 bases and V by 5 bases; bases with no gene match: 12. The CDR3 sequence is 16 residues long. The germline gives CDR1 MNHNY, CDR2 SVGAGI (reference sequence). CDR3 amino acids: CASSQPPGQGAGEQFF. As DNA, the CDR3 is TGTGCCAGCAGTCAACCTCCGGGACAGGGGGCAGGGGAGCAGTTCTTC.

For the CDR3, the DNA is TGCGCCAGCAGCTTGGGGGAGTGGGGGCAACAGCCCCAGCATTTT. As protein: CASSLGEWGQQPQHF. The chain joins TRBV5-1 to TRBJ1-5; tentatively, D is TRBD1 (6 bases). V was trimmed by 0 bases and J by 7 bases, leaving 14 bases between them. This CDR3 comprises 15 residues. CDR1 is SGHRS, CDR2 YFSETQ, per germline.

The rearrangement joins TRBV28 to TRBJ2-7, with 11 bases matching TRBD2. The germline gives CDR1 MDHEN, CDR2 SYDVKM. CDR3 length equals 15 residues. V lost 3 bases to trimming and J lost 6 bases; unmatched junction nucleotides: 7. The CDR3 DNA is TGTGCCAGCAGTTTGCCCCTAGCGGGGGGCGGCGAGCAGTACTTC. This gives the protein CASSLPLAGGGEQYF.

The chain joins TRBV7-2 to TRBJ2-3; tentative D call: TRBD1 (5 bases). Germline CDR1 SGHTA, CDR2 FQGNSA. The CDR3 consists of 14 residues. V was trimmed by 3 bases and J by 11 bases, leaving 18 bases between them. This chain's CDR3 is CASSFLSGAVEQYF. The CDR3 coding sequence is TGTGCCAGCAGCTTCCTATCTGGGGCAGTCGAGCAGTATTTT.

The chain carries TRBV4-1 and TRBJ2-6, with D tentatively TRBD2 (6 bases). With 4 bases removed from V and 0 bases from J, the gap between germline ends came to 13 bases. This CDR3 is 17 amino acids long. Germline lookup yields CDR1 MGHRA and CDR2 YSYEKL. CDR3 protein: CASSPGTLTSGANVLTF. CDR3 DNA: TGCGCCAGCAGCCCCGGGACTCTGACCTCTGGGGCCAACGTCCTGACTTTC.

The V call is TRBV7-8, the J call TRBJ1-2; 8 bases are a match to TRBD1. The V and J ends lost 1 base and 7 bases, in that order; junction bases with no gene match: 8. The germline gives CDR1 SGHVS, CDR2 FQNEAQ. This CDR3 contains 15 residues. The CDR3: CASSLVMGRGLGYTF. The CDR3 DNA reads TGTGCCAGCAGCTTAGTAATGGGCAGGGGGCTTGGCTACACCTTC.

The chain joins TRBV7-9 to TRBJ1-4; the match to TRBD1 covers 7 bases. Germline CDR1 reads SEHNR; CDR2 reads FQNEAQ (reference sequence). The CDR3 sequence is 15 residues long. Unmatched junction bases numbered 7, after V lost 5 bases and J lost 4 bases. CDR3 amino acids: CASSPRTGINEKLFF. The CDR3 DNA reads TGTGCCAGCAGCCCCCGGACAGGTATTAATGAAAAACTGTTTTTT.

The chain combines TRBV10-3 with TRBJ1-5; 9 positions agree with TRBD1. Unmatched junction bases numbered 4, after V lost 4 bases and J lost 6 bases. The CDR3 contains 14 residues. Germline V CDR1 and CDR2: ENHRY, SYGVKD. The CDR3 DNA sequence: TGTGCCATCAGTGCCCCGGGACAGGGTCAGCCCCAGCATTTT. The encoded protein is CAISAPGQGQPQHF.

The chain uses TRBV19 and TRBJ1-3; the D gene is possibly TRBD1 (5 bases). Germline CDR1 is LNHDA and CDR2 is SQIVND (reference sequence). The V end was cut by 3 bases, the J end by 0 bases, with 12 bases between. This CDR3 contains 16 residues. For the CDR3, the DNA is TGTGCCAGTAGTATCGCGGGGGAAAACTCTGGAAACACCATATATTTT. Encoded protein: CASSIAGENSGNTIYF.